One and the same sample provided the 16 T cell receptor beta chains below, sequenced in a study of blood T cell repertoires in COVID-19. The protocol was immunoSEQ multiplex PCR, while the TCRdb copy is restricted to in-frame clones and leaves out a portion. Of some 280,000 clones listed, around 91% are singletons. Sequenced material: peripheral blood. The receptor set was obtained from a woman aged 60-75 years with acute or convalescent COVID-19.

This clone was seen once. The chain combines TRBV5-1 with TRBJ2-2, with 8 bases lining up with TRBD1. Trimming took 2 bases from V and 1 from J; bases not matched to a gene: 7. The CDR3 length is 17 residues. Germline loops: CDR1 SGHRS, CDR2 YFSETQ. The CDR3 sequence is CASSFLGGTGNTGELFF. The CDR3 bases are TGCGCCAGCAGCTTTCTGGGCGGGACAGGGAACACCGGGGAGCTGTTTTTT.

This clone has a handful of counts. The chain links TRBV2 to TRBJ1-6; TRBD1 matches 7 bases. The J segment lost 6 bases and the V segment lost 6 bases, leaving 5 bases of the junction unmatched. The CDR3 covers 14 residues. Germline lookup yields CDR1 SNHLY and CDR2 FYNNEI. CDR3 protein: CASRDTGANSPLHF. In DNA, the CDR3 is TGTGCCAGCAGGGATACAGGGGCTAATTCACCCCTCCACTTT.

The CDR3 here is CAISHGTGGYQPQHF. The CDR3 bases are TGTGCCATCAGTCACGGGACAGGAGGGTATCAGCCCCAGCATTTT. V gene TRBV10-3 combines with J gene TRBJ1-5; TRBD1 aligns across 8 bases. The germline CDR1 and CDR2 sequences are ENHRY and SYGVKD. This CDR3 contains 15 residues. After removal of 5 bases from V and 5 bases from J, the junction contained 8 bases not matched to a gene.

This clone was counted many times. The gene calls are TRBV4-3 and TRBJ2-7; D may be TRBD1 (6 bases). The CDR3 has 14 residues. The V gene lost 0 bases and the J gene lost 3 bases, with 9 bases spanning the gap. The germline CDR1 and CDR2 sequences are LGHNA and YSLEER. The CDR3 DNA sequence: TGCGCCAGCAGCCAAGATTCCAGGGGCTACGAGCAGTACTTC. Its protein is CASSQDSRGYEQYF.

J is TRBJ2-3 and V is TRBV6-4; 7 nucleotides line up with TRBD1. The length of the CDR3 is 14 residues. V dropped 5 bases and J dropped 4; count of bases not matched to a gene: 6. Per the germline V gene, CDR1 is MRHNA and CDR2 is SNTAGT. CDR3 sequence: CASSPLDRADTQYF. The CDR3 DNA follows: TGTGCCAGCAGTCCTCTCGACAGGGCAGATACGCAGTATTTT.

The chain is built from TRBV20-1 and TRBJ2-2; D unclear. CDR1 and CDR2 (germline): DFQATT, SNEGSKA (reference sequence). The CDR3 runs to 11 residues. V shed 6 bases and J shed 3 bases, with 5 bases lying between them. The CDR3 DNA sequence: TGCAGTGCCACAGACACCGGGGAGCTGTTTTTT. Encoded protein: CSATDTGELFF.

The chain recombines TRBV28 with TRBJ1-2; 7 nucleotides line up with TRBD1. The CDR3 is 14 amino acids. The ends lost 8 bases at V and 0 bases at J; junction bases unmatched: 6. Germline V lookup: CDR1 MDHEN, CDR2 SYDVKM. DNA of the CDR3: TGTGCCAGCCAGGACAGGACCGCTAACTATGGCTACACCTTC. Translating it yields CASQDRTANYGYTF.

This chain connects TRBV19 to TRBJ2-1; the D gene is possibly TRBD2 (6 bases). The CDR3 loop spans 17 amino acids. The germline V gene encodes CDR1 LNHDA and CDR2 SQIVND (reference sequence). V gave up 5 bases and J gave up 7 bases, with 24 bases separating them. The CDR3 spells CASSQRPTSGGWNEQFF. Here the CDR3 DNA reads TGTGCCAGTAGTCAAAGACCGACATCCGGGGGTTGGAATGAGCAGTTCTTC.

This chain connects TRBV4-3 to TRBJ1-1; 7 bases align to TRBD1. V lost 3 bases to trimming and J lost 0 bases; unmatched junction nucleotides: 4. This CDR3 has 15 residues. Germline V lookup: CDR1 LGHNA, CDR2 YSLEER. CDR3 DNA sequence: TGCGCCAGCAGCCAGAGCAGGGGGATGAACACTGAAGCTTTCTTT. Translation: CASSQSRGMNTEAFF.

The chain uses TRBV9 and TRBJ2-7, with D hard to call. The length of the CDR3 is 14 residues. In germline, CDR1 is SGDLS, CDR2 YYNGEE. V shed 0 bases and J shed 2 bases, with 9 bases lying between them. Here the CDR3 reads CASSVDSVPYEQYF. DNA for the CDR3: TGTGCCAGCAGCGTAGACTCGGTCCCCTACGAGCAGTACTTC.

The rearrangement links TRBV21-1 to TRBJ2-3; the table's D call, TRBD2, was not checked against the DNA. TRBV21-1 is a pseudogene locus. CDR3 size: 15 residues. The CDR3: CASSKARVVADTQYF. In DNA form, the CDR3 reads TGTGCCAGCAGCAAGGCGCGGGTAGTCGCAGATACGCAGTATTTT.

This clone was seen only a few times. The V call is TRBV2, the J call TRBJ1-5, with unresolved D. Trimming took off 5 bases at V and 7 bases at J, with 15 bases between the two ends. The germline gives CDR1 SNHLY, CDR2 FYNNEI. The CDR3 consists of 14 residues. CDR3 residues: CASSFAFGGQPQHF. CDR3 in DNA: TGTGCCAGCAGTTTTGCCTTCGGAGGGCAGCCCCAGCATTTT. The full variable domain, its missing parts supplied by reference TRBV2 and TRBJ1-5, is EPEVTQTPSHQVTQMGQEVILRCVPISNHLYFYWYRQILGQKVEFLVSFYNNEISEKSEIFDDQFSVERPDGSNFTLKIRSTKLEDSAMYFCASSFAFGGQPQHFGDGTRLSIL.

The V call is TRBV7-8, the J call TRBJ2-7; 12 bases map to TRBD2. CDR1 is SGHVS, CDR2 FQNEAQ, per germline. This CDR3 has 17 amino acids. Trimming took 3 bases from V and 4 from J; bases not matched to a gene: 10. This chain's CDR3 is CASSFTPTSGSHYEQYF. CDR3 nucleotide sequence: TGTGCCAGCAGCTTTACCCCGACTAGCGGGAGTCATTACGAGCAGTACTTC.

As regards this clone: Other DNA variants within this sample encode the same CDR3. Here the CDR3 DNA reads TGTGCCTGGAGGAGAGACACAGATACGCAGTATTTT. This encodes CAWRRDTDTQYF. This chain uses TRBV30 with TRBJ2-3; D unclear. V was cut by 3 bases and J by 2 bases, with 6 bases left in between. This CDR3 region has 12 residues. The germline V gene encodes CDR1 GTSNPN and CDR2 SVGIG (reference sequence).

The rearrangement joins TRBV27 to TRBJ2-7; D is unclear. The CDR3 runs to 13 residues. V gave up 0 bases and J gave up 4 bases, with 7 bases separating them. The germline CDR1 and CDR2 sequences are MNHEY and SMNVEV (reference sequence). The CDR3: CASSLSGSYEQYF. The CDR3 region has the DNA TGTGCCAGCAGTTTATCTGGCTCTTACGAGCAGTACTTC.

The gene calls are TRBV6-2 or TRBV6-3 and TRBJ2-3; D is perhaps TRBD1 (6 bases). Per germline, CDR1 MNHEY and CDR2 SVGEGT. The CDR3 has 16 amino acids. Trimming removed 8 bases at V and 2 bases at J, with 20 bases between. CDR3 in amino acids: CASRSLKTGITDTQYF. CDR3 bases: TGTGCCAGCCGTTCTTTAAAGACAGGTATCACAGATACGCAGTATTTT.